The 25 T cell receptor beta chains presented below share a single source sample, sequenced in a study of T cells in Graves' hyperthyroidism and ophthalmopathy. RNA transcripts yielded amplified TCR beta CDR3 regions. The study used the HTBI primer set for a first-round RT-PCR of the TCR CDR3. One entry per CDR3 protein results from TCRdb running MiXCR on the multiplex PCR reads. This repertoire shows approximately 590,000 distinct CDR3 sequences, around a sixth found once; its top ten account for about 7%. The sample was blood. The receptors here all came from a woman in her 30s with Graves' hyperthyroidism.

The chain couples TRBV7-2 to TRBJ2-7; D is perhaps TRBD1 (6 bases). CDR1 and CDR2 from the germline V gene are SGHTA and FQGNSA. The V end lost 7 bases, the J end lost 7 bases, and 20 bases lay between the germline ends. This CDR3 has 14 residues. CDR3 amino acids: CASTTYRDRGEQYF. Here the CDR3 DNA reads TGTGCCAGCACCACTTACAGGGATCGGGGTGAGCAGTACTTC.

The table lists this clonotype with many counts. The chain joins TRBV5-1 to TRBJ1-4, with a weak D call TRBD1 (5 bases). The germline CDR1 and CDR2 sequences are SGHRS and YFSETQ. Trimming removed 4 bases at V and 0 bases at J, with 16 bases between. This CDR3 region has 17 residues. The CDR3 region is CASSRDGSPTTNEKLFF. The CDR3 bases are TGCGCCAGCAGCAGGGACGGGAGCCCCACAACTAATGAAAAACTGTTTTTT.

There are many counts of this clonotype. This chain uses TRBV3-1 with TRBJ1-1; D is unclear. V lost 4 bases, J lost 2 bases, and 5 bases lay in between. The CDR3 is made up of 12 amino acids. CDR1 LGHDT and CDR2 YNNKEL come from the germline V gene (reference sequence). CDR3 nucleotides: TGTGCCAGCAGCCTAATAAACACTGAAGCTTTCTTT. This gives the protein CASSLINTEAFF.

In its sample, this clonotype was seen many times. CDR3 DNA sequence: TGTGCCAGCAGCCCAGGGGTCGAGCAGTACTTC. Its protein product is CASSPGVEQYF. This rearrangement joins TRBV7-2 to TRBJ2-7, with D tentatively TRBD1 (6 bases). This CDR3 has 11 amino acids. Germline V lookup: CDR1 SGHTA, CDR2 FQGNSA. With 5 bases removed from V and 6 bases from J, the gap between germline ends came to 8 bases.

This clonotype has more than one count but fewer than ten. V and J are TRBV27 and TRBJ2-7, with TRBD1 matching over 9 bases. The J segment lost 1 base and the V segment lost 6 bases, leaving 7 bases of the junction unmatched. CDR3 size: 15 residues. Germline CDR1 reads MNHEY; CDR2 reads SMNVEV (reference sequence). CDR3 nucleotides: TGTGCCAGCAGAGACAGGGGGAGGTTTTCCTACGAGCAGTACTTC. Translation gives CASRDRGRFSYEQYF.

V usage is TRBV14 and J usage is TRBJ2-7; no clear D gene. The CDR3 runs to 11 residues. Trimming removed 2 bases at V and 6 bases at J, with 5 bases between. Germline CDR1 reads SGHDN; CDR2 reads FVKESK. CDR3 in DNA: TGTGCCAGCAGCCAATCGCGCGAGCAGTACTTC. Translating gives CASSQSREQYF.

This clonotype was picked up a small number of times. The V and J genes are TRBV19 and TRBJ1-1; 8 bases map to TRBD1. CDR1 and CDR2 (germline): LNHDA, SQIVND (reference sequence). Trimming took 5 bases from V and 8 from J; bases not matched to a gene: 10. This CDR3 is built from 14 residues. CDR3 loop: CASSSSTYRGEAFF. The CDR3, as DNA: TGTGCCAGTAGTTCCTCAACCTACAGGGGGGAAGCTTTCTTT.

This clonotype has more than one count but fewer than ten. This chain links TRBV6-2 or TRBV6-3 with TRBJ2-2; TRBD1 agrees at 8 bases. This CDR3 spans 20 amino acids. In germline, CDR1 is MNHEY, CDR2 SVGEGT. The V gene end was trimmed by 0 bases and the J gene end by 0 bases; junction bases not matched to a gene: 12. This chain's CDR3 is CASSYSGLRWTGTNTGELFF. The CDR3 DNA is TGTGCCAGCAGTTACTCCGGTCTGAGGTGGACAGGGACGAACACCGGGGAGCTGTTTTTT.

This clonotype was seen many times. V usage is TRBV18 and J usage is TRBJ2-7, with D unclear. Trimming took off 2 bases at V and 1 base at J, with 3 bases between the two ends. The CDR3 covers 12 residues. Germline CDR1 and CDR2: KGHSH and LQKENI. The CDR3 region has the DNA TGTGCCAGCTCACCAGAGTCCTACGAGCAGTACTTC. It specifies CASSPESYEQYF.

This clonotype occurred many times. The chain combines TRBV12-3 or TRBV12-4 with TRBJ1-1; no clear D. The ends were cut back, 6 bases at V and 4 bases at J, with 12 bases in the middle. The CDR3 runs 13 residues. The CDR3 DNA follows: TGTGCCAGCAGCCCGGGCCCCGGCACTGAAGCTTTCTTT. Protein sequence: CASSPGPGTEAFF.

This clonotype is a singleton in its sample. The rearrangement joins TRBV6-1 to TRBJ2-7; tentatively, D is TRBD1 (7 bases). In germline, CDR1 is MNHNS, CDR2 SASEGT. With 6 bases removed from V and 4 bases from J, the gap between germline ends came to 16 bases. The CDR3 length is 14 residues. As DNA, the CDR3 is TGTGCCAGCAGCAGTGGAGGGGGCCTTTACGAGCAGTACTTC. Its translation: CASSSGGGLYEQYF.

This chain uses TRBV30 with TRBJ2-1; 7 nucleotides align to TRBD2. The CDR3 spans 14 residues. The trim removed 0 bases at V and 9 bases at J, leaving 8 bases unmatched. Germline V gene data show CDR1 as GTSNPN and CDR2 as SVGIG (reference sequence). CDR3 in DNA: TGTGCCTGGAGTGTAAGAGCGGGATTCAGTGAGCAGTTCTTC. Its protein product is CAWSVRAGFSEQFF.

This clonotype was picked up many times. The chain has TRBV6-1 and TRBJ2-7; possibly TRBD2 for D (5 bases). The ends were cut back, 5 bases at V and 5 bases at J, with 13 bases in the middle. The CDR3 has 13 amino acids. Germline V gives CDR1 MNHNS, CDR2 SASEGT. CDR3 bases: TGTGCCAGCAGTTCCCTAGCTTCCAACGAGCAGTACTTC. Translated: CASSSLASNEQYF.

This clonotype was seen many times. The gene calls are TRBV3-1 and TRBJ2-7; D not resolved. The CDR3 spans 13 residues. V was shortened by 1 base and J by 6 bases, with 10 bases between the two germline ends. Looked up from germline, CDR1 is LGHDT and CDR2 is YNNKEL (reference sequence). CDR3 region: CASSQAIRPEQYF. CDR3 in DNA: TGTGCCAGCAGCCAAGCGATACGGCCCGAGCAGTACTTC.

This rearrangement joins TRBV14 to TRBJ2-7, with 9 bases fitting TRBD1. V gave up 4 bases and J gave up 7 bases; unmatched junction bases: 5. Germline V gives CDR1 SGHDN, CDR2 FVKESK. CDR3 length: 13 residues. CDR3: CASSRTGAREQYF. The CDR3 region has the DNA TGTGCCAGCAGCCGGACAGGGGCTCGGGAGCAGTACTTC. The variable domain in full, completed from reference TRBV14 and TRBJ2-7, reads EAGVTQFPSHSVIEKGQTVTLRCDPISGHDNLYWYRRVMGKEIKFLLHFVKESKQDESGMPNNRFLAERTGGTYSTLKVQPAELEDSGVYFCASSRTGAREQYFGPGTRLTVT.

The V call is TRBV7-6, the J call TRBJ2-2, with D possibly TRBD2 on 5 matching bases. The CDR3 runs to 15 residues. The germline V and J ends were trimmed by 2 bases and 4 bases, with 11 bases remaining between them. The V gene's germline CDR1 is SGHVS and CDR2 FNYEAQ. CDR3 nucleotides: TGTGCCAGCAGCTTAATACGGGAAGGCACCGGGGAGCTGTTTTTT. Amino acids: CASSLIREGTGELFF.

This clonotype was counted at least ten times. V and J are TRBV9 and TRBJ2-7, with D unclear. Germline loops: CDR1 SGDLS, CDR2 YYNGEE. The CDR3 covers 11 residues. Trimming took 3 bases from V and 7 from J, leaving 8 bases between them. CDR3 loop: CASSEVREQYF. CDR3 DNA sequence: TGTGCCAGCAGCGAAGTTCGGGAGCAGTACTTC. Filled out from reference TRBV9 and TRBJ2-7, the complete variable domain reads DSGVTQTPKHLITATGQRVTLRCSPRSGDLSVYWYQQSLDQGLQFLIQYYNGEERAKGNILERFSAQQFPDLHSELNLSSLELGDSALYFCASSEVREQYFGPGTRLTVT.

This clonotype was counted between two and nine times. V gene TRBV29-1 combines with J gene TRBJ2-7; D is tentatively TRBD1 or TRBD2 (6 bases each). V was cut by 4 bases and J by 0 bases, with 10 bases left in between. Germline CDR1 is SQVTM and CDR2 is ANQGSEA. The CDR3 contains 13 residues. In DNA, the CDR3 is TGCAGCGTTGGGCGGGACAACTCCTACGAGCAGTACTTC. This translates into CSVGRDNSYEQYF.

This rearrangement joins TRBV4-3 to TRBJ2-1; D perhaps matches TRBD1 (5 bases). There are 17 residues in the CDR3. CDR1 and CDR2 (germline): LGHNA, YSLEER. Deletions cut 0 bases from V and 2 bases from J, with 14 bases between. The CDR3 loop is CASSQERADSPYNEQFF. The CDR3 bases are TGCGCCAGCAGCCAAGAAAGGGCAGACAGCCCCTACAATGAGCAGTTCTTC.

This clonotype was seen ten or more times. The rearrangement links TRBV7-2 to TRBJ2-1; D call uncertain. This CDR3 region has 15 residues. Germline values: CDR1 SGHTA, CDR2 FQGNSA. With 0 bases removed from V and 2 bases from J, the gap between germline ends came to 8 bases. The CDR3 reads CASSLAGNTYNEQFF. In DNA form, the CDR3 reads TGTGCCAGCAGCTTAGCGGGCAATACCTACAATGAGCAGTTCTTC.

This clonotype showed up many times. The J gene is TRBJ2-4, the V gene TRBV3-1, with TRBD1 matching over 7 bases. Germline V gives CDR1 LGHDT, CDR2 YNNKEL (reference sequence). The CDR3 totals 15 residues. Trimming at V came to 0 bases and at J to 7 bases, leaving 6 bases not matched to a gene. The CDR3 reads CASSQDGQVSNIQYF. The CDR3 coding sequence is TGTGCCAGCAGCCAAGATGGACAGGTTAGCAACATTCAGTACTTC.

This clonotype was counted only a few times. This rearrangement joins TRBV7-9 to TRBJ2-5; D ambiguous. The V and J ends lost 0 bases and 5 bases respectively, with 16 bases between them. The CDR3 loop spans 16 amino acids. CDR1 is SEHNR, CDR2 FQNEAQ, per germline (reference sequence). DNA for the CDR3: TGTGCCAGCAGCTTAGCACGGGCCCTAGAAGGGGAGACCCAGTACTTC. Translated, it gives CASSLARALEGETQYF.

At least ten counts were recorded for this clonotype. Here the CDR3 DNA reads TGTGCCAGCAGGAAGGGGAGGGGAACCCCTGAAGCTTTCTTT. Protein: CASRKGRGTPEAFF. This chain joins TRBV2 and TRBJ1-1; tentative D call: TRBD1 (5 bases). This CDR3 is built from 14 residues. The germline CDR1 and CDR2 sequences are SNHLY and FYNNEI. Trimming pared 6 bases from V and 6 bases from J, leaving 17 bases between.

With respect to this clonotype: This sequence may be a read error, since a much larger clone differs from it by one base. The chain couples TRBV7-3 to TRBJ2-1; TRBD2 matches at 7 bases. This CDR3 spans 14 amino acids. V dropped 5 bases and J dropped 9; count of bases not matched to a gene: 10. Germline V gene data show CDR1 as SGHTA and CDR2 as FQGTGA. CDR3 nucleotides: TGTGCCAGCAGCCCAGCGGGGTCCCTCAGTGAGCAGTTCTTC. Translated, it gives CASSPAGSLSEQFF.

Ten or more counts support this clonotype. This chain joins TRBV5-5 and TRBJ2-1, with D possibly being TRBD1 or TRBD2 (5 bases each). Germline CDR1 and CDR2: SGHKS and YYEKEE (reference sequence). The CDR3 runs to 19 residues. Trimming removed 0 bases from V and 5 bases from J, with 24 bases in between. In nucleotides, the CDR3 is TGTGCCAGCAGCTTGGGCTTAGGTGCCCCGGGACGGGATGACAATGAGCAGTTCTTC. Protein product: CASSLGLGAPGRDDNEQFF.